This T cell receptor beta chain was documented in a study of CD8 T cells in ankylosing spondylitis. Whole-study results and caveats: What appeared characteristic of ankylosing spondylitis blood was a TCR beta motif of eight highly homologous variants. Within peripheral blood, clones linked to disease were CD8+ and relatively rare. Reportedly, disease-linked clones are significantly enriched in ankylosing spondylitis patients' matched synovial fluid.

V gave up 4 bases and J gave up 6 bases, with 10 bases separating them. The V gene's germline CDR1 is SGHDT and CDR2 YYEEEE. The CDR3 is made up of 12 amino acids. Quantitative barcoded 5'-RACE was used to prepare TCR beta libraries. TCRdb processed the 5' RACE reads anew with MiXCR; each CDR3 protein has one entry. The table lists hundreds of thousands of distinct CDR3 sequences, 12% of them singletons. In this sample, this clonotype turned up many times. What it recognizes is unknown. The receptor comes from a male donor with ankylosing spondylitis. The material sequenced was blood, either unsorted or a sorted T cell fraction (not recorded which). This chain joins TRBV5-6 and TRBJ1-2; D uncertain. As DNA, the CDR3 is TGTGCCAGCAGCACCGGACGCGATGGCTACACCTTC. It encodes CASSTGRDGYTF.